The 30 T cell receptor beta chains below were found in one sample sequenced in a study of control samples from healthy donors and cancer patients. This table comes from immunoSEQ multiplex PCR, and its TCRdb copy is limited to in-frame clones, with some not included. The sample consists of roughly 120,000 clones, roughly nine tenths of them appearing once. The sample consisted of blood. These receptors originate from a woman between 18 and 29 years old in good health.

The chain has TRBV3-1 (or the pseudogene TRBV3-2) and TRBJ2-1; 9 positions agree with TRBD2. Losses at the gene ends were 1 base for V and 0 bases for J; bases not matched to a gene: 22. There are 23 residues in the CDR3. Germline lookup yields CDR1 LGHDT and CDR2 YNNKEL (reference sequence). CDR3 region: CASSQVFEWREGSEFSSYNEQFF. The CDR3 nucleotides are TGTGCCAGCAGCCAAGTTTTTGAATGGCGGGAGGGGTCAGAATTCAGCTCCTACAATGAGCAGTTCTTC.

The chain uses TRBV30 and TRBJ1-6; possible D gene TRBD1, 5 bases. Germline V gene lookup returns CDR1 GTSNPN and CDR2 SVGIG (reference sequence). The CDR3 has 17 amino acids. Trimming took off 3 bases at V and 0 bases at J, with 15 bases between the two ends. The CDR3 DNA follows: TGTGCCTGGAGCTCCGACAGCCTGAGCTCCTATAATTCACCCCTCCACTTT. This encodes CAWSSDSLSSYNSPLHF.

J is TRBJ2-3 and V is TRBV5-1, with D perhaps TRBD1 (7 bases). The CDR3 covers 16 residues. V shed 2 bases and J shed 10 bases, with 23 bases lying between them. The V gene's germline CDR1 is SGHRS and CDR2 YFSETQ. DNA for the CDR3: TGCGCCAGCAGCTTTTCCGAGACAGGGATTAGCGGCGCGCAGTATTTT. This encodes CASSFSETGISGAQYF.

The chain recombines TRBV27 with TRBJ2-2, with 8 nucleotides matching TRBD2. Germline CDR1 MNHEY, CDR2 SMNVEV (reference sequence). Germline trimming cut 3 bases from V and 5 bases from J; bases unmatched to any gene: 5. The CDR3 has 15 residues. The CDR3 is CASSFVGRGTGELFF. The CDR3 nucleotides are TGTGCCAGCAGTTTTGTCGGGAGGGGGACCGGGGAGCTGTTTTTT.

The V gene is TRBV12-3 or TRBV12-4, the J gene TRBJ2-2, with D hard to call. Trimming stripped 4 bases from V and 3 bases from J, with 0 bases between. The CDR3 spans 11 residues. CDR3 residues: CASSYTGELFF. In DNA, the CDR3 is TGTGCCAGCAGTTACACCGGGGAGCTGTTTTTT.

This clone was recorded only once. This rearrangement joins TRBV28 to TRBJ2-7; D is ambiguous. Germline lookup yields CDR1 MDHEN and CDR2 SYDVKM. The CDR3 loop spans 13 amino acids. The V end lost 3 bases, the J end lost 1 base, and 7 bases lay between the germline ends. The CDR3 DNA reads TGTGCCAGCAGTTTTGCGGAGTCCTACGAGCAGTACTTC. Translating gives CASSFAESYEQYF.

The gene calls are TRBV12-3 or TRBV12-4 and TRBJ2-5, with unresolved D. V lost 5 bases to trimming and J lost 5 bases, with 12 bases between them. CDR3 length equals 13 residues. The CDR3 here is CASSPGSRETQYF. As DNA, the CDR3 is TGTGCCAGCAGTCCGGGCTCAAGGGAGACCCAGTACTTC.

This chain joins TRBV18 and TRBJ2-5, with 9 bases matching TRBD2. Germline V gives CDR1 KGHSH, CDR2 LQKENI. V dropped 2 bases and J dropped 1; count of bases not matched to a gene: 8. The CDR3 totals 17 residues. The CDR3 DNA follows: TGTGCCAGCTCACCATTCGCGCTAGCGGGGTCCCAAGAGACCCAGTACTTC. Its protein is CASSPFALAGSQETQYF.

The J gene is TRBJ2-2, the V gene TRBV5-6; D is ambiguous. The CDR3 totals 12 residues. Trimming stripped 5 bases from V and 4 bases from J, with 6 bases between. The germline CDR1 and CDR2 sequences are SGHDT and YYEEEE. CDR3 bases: TGTGCCAGCAGTTCGGGCACCGGGGAGCTGTTTTTT. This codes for CASSSGTGELFF. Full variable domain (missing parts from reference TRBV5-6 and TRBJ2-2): DAGVTQSPTHLIKTRGQQVTLRCSPKSGHDTVSWYQQALGQGPQFIFQYYEEEERQRGNFPDRFSGHQFPNYSSELNVNALLLGDSALYLCASSSGTGELFFGEGSRLTVL.

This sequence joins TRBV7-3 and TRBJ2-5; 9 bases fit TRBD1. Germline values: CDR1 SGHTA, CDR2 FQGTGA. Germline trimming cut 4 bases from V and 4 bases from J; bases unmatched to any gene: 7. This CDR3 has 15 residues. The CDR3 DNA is TGTGCCAGCAGCTCACAGACAGGGGGAGTAGAGACCCAGTACTTC. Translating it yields CASSSQTGGVETQYF.

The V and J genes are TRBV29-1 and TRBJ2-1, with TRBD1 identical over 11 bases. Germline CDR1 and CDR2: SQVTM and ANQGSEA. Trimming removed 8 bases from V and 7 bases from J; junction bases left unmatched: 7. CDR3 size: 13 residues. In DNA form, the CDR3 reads TGCAGCTACTCTGGACAGGGGGCGAATGAGCAGTTCTTC. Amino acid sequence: CSYSGQGANEQFF.

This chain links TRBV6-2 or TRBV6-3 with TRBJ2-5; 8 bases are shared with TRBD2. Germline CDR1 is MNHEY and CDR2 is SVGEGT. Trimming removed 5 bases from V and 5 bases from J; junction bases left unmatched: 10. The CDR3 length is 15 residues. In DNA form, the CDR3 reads TGTGCCAGCAGTCTGACGACTAGCGCCGGGGAGACCCAGTACTTC. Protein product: CASSLTTSAGETQYF.

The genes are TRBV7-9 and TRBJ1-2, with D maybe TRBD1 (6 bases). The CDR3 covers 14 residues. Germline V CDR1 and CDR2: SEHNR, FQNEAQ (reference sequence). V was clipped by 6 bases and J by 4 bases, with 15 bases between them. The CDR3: CASSHLEGVYGYTF. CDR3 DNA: TGTGCCAGCAGTCACCTCGAGGGGGTCTATGGCTACACCTTC.

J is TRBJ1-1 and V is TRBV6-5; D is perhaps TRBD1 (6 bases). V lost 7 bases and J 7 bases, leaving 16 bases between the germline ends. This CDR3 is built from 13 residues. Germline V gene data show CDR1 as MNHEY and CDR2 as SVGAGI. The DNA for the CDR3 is TGTGCCAGCAAGGTCAGGGGCCCCGTTGAAGCTTTCTTT. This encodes CASKVRGPVEAFF.

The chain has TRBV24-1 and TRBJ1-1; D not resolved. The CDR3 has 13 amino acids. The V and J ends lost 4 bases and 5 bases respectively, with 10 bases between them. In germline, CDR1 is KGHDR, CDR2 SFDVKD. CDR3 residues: CATSDRGWTEAFF. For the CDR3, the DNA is TGTGCCACCAGTGACCGCGGATGGACTGAAGCTTTCTTT.

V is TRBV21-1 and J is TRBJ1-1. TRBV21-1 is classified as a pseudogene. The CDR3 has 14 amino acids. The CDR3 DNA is TGTGCCAGCACTTGGGGGGGTGAGGACACTGAAGCTTTCTTT. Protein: CASTWGGEDTEAFF.

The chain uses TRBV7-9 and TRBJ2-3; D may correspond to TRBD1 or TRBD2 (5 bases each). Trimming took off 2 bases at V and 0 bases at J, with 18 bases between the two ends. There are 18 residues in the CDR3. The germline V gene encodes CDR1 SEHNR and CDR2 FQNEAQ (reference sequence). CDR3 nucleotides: TGTGCCAGCAGCTTAAGGTCGGGGCAGAGACCTAGCACAGATACGCAGTATTTT. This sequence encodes CASSLRSGQRPSTDTQYF.

The CDR3 DNA reads as TGTGCCAGCAGCCTTAGCGAGACCCAGTACTTC. Translating gives CASSLSETQYF. This sequence joins TRBV14 and TRBJ2-5; D gene unclear. Between the trimmed V and J ends, which lost 4 bases and 5 bases, there was a span of 5 bases. CDR1 and CDR2 from the germline V gene are SGHDN and FVKESK. The CDR3 is 11 residues long.

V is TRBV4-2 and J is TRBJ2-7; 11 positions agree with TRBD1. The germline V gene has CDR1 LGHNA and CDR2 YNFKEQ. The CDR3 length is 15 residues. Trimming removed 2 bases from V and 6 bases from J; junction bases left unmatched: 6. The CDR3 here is CASSQTRDRGSEQYF. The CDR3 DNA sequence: TGTGCCAGCAGCCAAACCCGGGACAGGGGGTCCGAGCAGTACTTC.

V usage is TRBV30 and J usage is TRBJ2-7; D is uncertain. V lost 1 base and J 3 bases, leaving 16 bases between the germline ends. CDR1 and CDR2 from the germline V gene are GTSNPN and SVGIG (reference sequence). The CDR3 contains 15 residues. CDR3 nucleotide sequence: TGTGCCTGGAGTGCCCCCCTCTCGCGCCACTACGAGCAGTACTTC. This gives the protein CAWSAPLSRHYEQYF.

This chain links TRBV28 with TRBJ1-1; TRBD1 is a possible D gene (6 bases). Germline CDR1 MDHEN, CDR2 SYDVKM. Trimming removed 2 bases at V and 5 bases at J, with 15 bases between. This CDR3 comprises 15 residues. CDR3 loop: CASSLGGARGTEAFF. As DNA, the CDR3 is TGTGCCAGCAGTTTAGGGGGGGCGCGGGGGACTGAAGCTTTCTTT.

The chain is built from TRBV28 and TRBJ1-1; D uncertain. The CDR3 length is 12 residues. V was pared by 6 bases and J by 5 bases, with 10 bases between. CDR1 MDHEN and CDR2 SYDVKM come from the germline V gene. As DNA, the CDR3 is TGTGCCAGCAGGGATGGGTGGACTGAAGCTTTCTTT. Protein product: CASRDGWTEAFF.

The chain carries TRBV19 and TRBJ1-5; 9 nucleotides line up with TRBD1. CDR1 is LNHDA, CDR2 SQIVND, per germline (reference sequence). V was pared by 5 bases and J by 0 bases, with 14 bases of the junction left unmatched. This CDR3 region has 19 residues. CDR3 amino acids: CASSAETGGSWNSNQPQHF. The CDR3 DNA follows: TGTGCCAGTAGTGCCGAGACAGGGGGATCCTGGAATAGCAATCAGCCCCAGCATTTT.

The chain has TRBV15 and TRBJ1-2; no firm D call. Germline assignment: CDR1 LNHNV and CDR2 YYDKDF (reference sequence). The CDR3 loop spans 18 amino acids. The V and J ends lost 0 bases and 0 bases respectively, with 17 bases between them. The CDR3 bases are TGTGCCACCAGCAGAGATCCCACGCGCAGTCACGCTAACTATGGCTACACCTTC. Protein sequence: CATSRDPTRSHANYGYTF.

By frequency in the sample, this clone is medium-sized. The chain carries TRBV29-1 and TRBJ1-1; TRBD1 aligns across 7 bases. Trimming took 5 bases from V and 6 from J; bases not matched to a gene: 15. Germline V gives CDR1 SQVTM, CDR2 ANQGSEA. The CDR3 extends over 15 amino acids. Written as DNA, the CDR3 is TGCAGCGTTCGGCGACAGGGATCGGGAGAGGCTGAAGCTTTCTTT. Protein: CSVRRQGSGEAEAFF.

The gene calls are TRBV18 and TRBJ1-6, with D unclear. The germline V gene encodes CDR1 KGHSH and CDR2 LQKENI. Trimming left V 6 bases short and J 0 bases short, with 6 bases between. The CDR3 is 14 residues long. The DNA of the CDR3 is TGTGCCAGCTCGGCTAGCTCCTATAATTCACCCCTCCACTTT. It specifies CASSASSYNSPLHF.

Written as DNA, the CDR3 is TGTGCCACCAGTGATTCAACAGGGGCCTCTGGAAACACCATATATTTT. Its protein is CATSDSTGASGNTIYF. The chain combines TRBV24-1 with TRBJ1-3; 7 nucleotides match TRBD1. The V segment lost 2 bases and the J segment 0 bases; nucleotides outside the gene matches: 3. The germline gives CDR1 KGHDR, CDR2 SFDVKD. This CDR3 is 16 amino acids long.

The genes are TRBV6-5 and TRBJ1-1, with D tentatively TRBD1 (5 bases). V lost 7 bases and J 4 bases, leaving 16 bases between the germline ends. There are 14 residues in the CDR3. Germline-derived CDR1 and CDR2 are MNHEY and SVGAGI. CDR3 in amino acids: CASTGGVPTTEAFF. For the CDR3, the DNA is TGTGCCAGCACTGGGGGGGTTCCTACCACTGAAGCTTTCTTT.

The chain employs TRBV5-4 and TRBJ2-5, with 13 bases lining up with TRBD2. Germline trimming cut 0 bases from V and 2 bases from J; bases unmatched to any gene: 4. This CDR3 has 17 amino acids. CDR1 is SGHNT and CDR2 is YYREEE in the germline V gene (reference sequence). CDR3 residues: CASSLGRLAGGQETQYF. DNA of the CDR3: TGTGCCAGCAGCTTGGGGCGACTAGCGGGGGGACAAGAGACCCAGTACTTC.

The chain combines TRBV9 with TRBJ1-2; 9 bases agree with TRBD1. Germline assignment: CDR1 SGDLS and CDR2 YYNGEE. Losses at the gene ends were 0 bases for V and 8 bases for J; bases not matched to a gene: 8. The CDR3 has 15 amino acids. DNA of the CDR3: TGTGCCAGCAGCGTAGGGGACAGGGAGGGTGGAGGCTACACCTTC. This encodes CASSVGDREGGGYTF.